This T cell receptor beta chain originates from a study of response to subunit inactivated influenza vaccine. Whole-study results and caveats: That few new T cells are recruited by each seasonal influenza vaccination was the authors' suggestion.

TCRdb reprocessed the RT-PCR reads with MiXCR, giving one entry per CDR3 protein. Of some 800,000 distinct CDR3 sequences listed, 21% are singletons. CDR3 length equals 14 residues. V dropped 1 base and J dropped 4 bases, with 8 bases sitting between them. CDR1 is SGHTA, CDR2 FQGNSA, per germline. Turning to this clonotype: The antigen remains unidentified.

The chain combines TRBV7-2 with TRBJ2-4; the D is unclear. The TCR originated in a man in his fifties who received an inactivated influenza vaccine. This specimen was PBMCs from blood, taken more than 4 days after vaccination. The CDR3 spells CASSLVPLKNIQYF. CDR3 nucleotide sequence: TGTGCCAGCAGCTTAGTACCCCTAAAAAACATTCAGTACTTC.